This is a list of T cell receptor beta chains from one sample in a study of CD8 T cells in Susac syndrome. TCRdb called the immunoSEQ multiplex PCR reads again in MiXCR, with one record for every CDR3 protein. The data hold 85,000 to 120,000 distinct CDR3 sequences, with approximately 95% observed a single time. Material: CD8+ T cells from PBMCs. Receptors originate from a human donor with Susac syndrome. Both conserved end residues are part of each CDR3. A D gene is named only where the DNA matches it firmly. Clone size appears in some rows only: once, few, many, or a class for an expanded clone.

DNA: TGCAGTGCTAAGGGCTTTCCGTATTCCCCAGAAGAGACCCAGTACTTC; CDR3: CSAKGFPYSPEETQYF; D: NA; V: TRBV20-1; size: NA; J: TRBJ2-5
DNA: TGTGCCAGCAGCGGGACAGGGGGGCCGCAGCCCCAGCATTTT; CDR3: CASSGTGGPQPQHF; D: TRBD1; V: TRBV9; size: NA; J: TRBJ1-5
DNA: TGTGCCAGCAGCTTATCAGGCCTGTCCTACAATGAGCAGTTCTTC; CDR3: CASSLSGLSYNEQFF; D: NA; V: TRBV7-8; size: once; J: TRBJ2-1
DNA: TGTGCCAGCAGCGTAGGTGGAGCAGGGAACCAGCCCCAGCATTTT; CDR3: CASSVGGAGNQPQHF; D: NA; V: TRBV9; size: NA; J: TRBJ1-5
DNA: TGTGCCAGCAGTTCAGGGGGGGACTATGGCTACACCTTC; CDR3: CASSSGGDYGYTF; D: TRBD1; V: TRBV6-2/TRBV6-3; size: once; J: TRBJ1-2
DNA: TGTGCCAGCAGCCAGCCGGGCCGGGGTTCCCAAGAGACCCAGTACTTC; CDR3: CASSQPGRGSQETQYF; D: NA; V: TRBV3-1; size: NA; J: TRBJ2-5
DNA: TGTGCCAGCAGCGTTGGGGGCAGCTCTGGAAACACCATATATTTT; CDR3: CASSVGGSSGNTIYF; D: NA; V: TRBV9; size: NA; J: TRBJ1-3
DNA: TGTGCCAGCAGCTTAGCGAGGGGCGTCACTGAAGCTTTCTTT; CDR3: CASSLARGVTEAFF; D: NA; V: TRBV7-9; size: NA; J: TRBJ1-1
DNA: TGTGCCAGCAGTTCTGCCTACGAGCAGTACTTC; CDR3: CASSSAYEQYF; D: NA; V: TRBV27; size: NA; J: TRBJ2-7
DNA: TGCGCCAGCAGCTTGCTACAGGGGGCATCCTACAATGAGCAGTTCTTC; CDR3: CASSLLQGASYNEQFF; D: TRBD1; V: TRBV5-1; size: once; J: TRBJ2-1
DNA: TGTGCCAGCAGCCAGGGCACCACTGAAGCTTTCTTT; CDR3: CASSQGTTEAFF; D: NA; V: TRBV5-4; size: NA; J: TRBJ1-1